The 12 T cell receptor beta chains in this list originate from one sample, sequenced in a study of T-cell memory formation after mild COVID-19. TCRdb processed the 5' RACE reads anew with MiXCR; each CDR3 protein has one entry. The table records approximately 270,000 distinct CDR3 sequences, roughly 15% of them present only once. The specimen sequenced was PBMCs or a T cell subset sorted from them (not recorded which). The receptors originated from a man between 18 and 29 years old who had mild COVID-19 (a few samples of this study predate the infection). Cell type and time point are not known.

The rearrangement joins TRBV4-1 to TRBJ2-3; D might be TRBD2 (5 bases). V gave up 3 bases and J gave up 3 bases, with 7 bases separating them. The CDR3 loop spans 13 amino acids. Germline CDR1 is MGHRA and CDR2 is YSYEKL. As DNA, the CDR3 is TGCGCCAGCAGCCACCCGGGGACAGATACGCAGTATTTT. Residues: CASSHPGTDTQYF.

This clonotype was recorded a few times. The CDR3 coding sequence is TGCAGTGCTCCTACAGGGGGCTATGGCTACACCTTC. Translated: CSAPTGGYGYTF. This chain connects TRBV20-1 to TRBJ1-2, with 8 bases that match TRBD1. This CDR3 is built from 12 residues. Per the germline V gene, CDR1 is DFQATT and CDR2 is SNEGSKA (reference sequence). V lost 5 bases to trimming and J lost 4 bases; unmatched junction nucleotides: 3.

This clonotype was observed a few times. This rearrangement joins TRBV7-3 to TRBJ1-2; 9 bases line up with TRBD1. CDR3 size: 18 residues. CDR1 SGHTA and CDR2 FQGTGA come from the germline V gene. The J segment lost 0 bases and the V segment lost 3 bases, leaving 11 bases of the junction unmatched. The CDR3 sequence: CASSFVPGQGKPNYGYTF. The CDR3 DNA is TGTGCCAGCAGCTTCGTCCCGGGACAGGGAAAACCTAACTATGGCTACACCTTC.

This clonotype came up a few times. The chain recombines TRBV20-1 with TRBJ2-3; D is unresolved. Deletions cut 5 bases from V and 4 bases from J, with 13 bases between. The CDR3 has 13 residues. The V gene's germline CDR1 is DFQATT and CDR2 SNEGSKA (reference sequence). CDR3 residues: CSASPSESDTQYF. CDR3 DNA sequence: TGCAGTGCTTCCCCTTCAGAGTCAGATACGCAGTATTTT.

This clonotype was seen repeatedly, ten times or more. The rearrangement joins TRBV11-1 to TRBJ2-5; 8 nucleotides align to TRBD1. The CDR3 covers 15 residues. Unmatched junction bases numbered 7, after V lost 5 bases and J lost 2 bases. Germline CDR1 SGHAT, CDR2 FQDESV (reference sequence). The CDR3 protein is CASSRSGTGQETQYF. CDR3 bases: TGTGCCAGCAGCCGTTCCGGGACAGGACAAGAGACCCAGTACTTC.

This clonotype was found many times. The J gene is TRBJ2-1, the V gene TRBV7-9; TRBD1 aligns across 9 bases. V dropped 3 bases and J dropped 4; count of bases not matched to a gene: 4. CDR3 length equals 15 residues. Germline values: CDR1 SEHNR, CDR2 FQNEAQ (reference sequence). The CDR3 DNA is TGTGCCAGCAGCTTGTGGGACAGGGCTTACAATGAGCAGTTCTTC. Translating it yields CASSLWDRAYNEQFF.

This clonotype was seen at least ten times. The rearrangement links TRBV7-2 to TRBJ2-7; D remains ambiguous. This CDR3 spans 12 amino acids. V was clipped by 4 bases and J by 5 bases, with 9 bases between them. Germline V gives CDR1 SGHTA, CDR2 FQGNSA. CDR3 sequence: CASSSGFDEQYF. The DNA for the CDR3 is TGTGCCAGCAGCTCCGGGTTTGACGAGCAGTACTTC.

The CDR3 loop is CASSPGRPSGTVNSPLHF. The CDR3 DNA reads as TGTGCCAGCAGTCCTGGGCGGCCATCCGGGACAGTAAACTCACCCCTCCACTTT. The chain recombines TRBV12-3 or TRBV12-4 with TRBJ1-6, with TRBD1 matching 7 bases. V lost 5 bases and J lost 10; bases outside the gene matches: 20. This CDR3 contains 18 residues.

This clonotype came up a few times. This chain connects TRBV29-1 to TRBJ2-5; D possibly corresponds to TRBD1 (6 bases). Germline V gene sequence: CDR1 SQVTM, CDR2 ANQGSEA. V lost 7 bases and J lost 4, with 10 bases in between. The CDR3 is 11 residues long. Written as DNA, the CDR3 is TGCAGCGCGTGCAGGGGAGAGACCCAGTACTTC. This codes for CSACRGETQYF.

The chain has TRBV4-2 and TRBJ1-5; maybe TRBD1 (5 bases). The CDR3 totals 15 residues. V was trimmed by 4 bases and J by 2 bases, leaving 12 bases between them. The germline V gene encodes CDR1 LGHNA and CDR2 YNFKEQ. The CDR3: CASSPERGGNQPQHF. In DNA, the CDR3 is TGTGCCAGCAGCCCTGAGAGGGGTGGCAATCAGCCCCAGCATTTT.

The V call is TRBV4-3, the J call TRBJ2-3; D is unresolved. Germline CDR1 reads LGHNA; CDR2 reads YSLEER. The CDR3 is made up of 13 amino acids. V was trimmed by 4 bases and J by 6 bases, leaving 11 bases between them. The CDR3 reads CASSLGWVDTQYF. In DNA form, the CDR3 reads TGCGCCAGCAGCCTTGGTTGGGTGGATACGCAGTATTTT.

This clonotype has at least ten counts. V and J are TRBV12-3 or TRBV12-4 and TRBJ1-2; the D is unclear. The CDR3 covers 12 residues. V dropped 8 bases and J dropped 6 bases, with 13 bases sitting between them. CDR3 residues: CASGGVVDGYTF. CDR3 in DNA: TGTGCCAGCGGCGGAGTAGTGGATGGCTACACCTTC.